This T cell receptor (beta chain) derives from a study of T cell repertoires in cytomegalovirus infection. MiXCR, applied by TCRdb to the reads, yields one record per CDR3 protein. This sample has under 850,000 distinct CDR3 sequences; 35% to 40% occur once, and the top ten carry around 2.8%. This clonotype was recorded at least ten times. Between the trimmed V and J ends, which lost 4 bases and 2 bases, there was a span of 11 bases. Germline CDR1 is SGHVS and CDR2 is FNYEAQ. The CDR3 is 14 amino acids. The sequence derives from a human donor in good health (CMV status not recorded). Some clones in this sample may be carry-over from other donors' samples. The rearrangement joins TRBV7-6 to TRBJ1-1; D remains unclear. Sequencing was performed on PBMCs. Here the CDR3 DNA reads TGTGCCAGCAGCTCCCGGACCCAAAACACTGAAGCTTTCTTT. Translated, it gives CASSSRTQNTEAFF. The whole variable domain, remainder taken from reference TRBV7-6 and TRBJ1-1, is GAGVSQSPRYKVTKRGQDVALRCDPISGHVSLYWYRQALGQGPEFLTYFNYEAQQDKSGLPNDRFSAERPEGSISTLTIQRTEQRDSAMYRCASSSRTQNTEAFFGQGTRLTVV.